This TCR beta chain is drawn from a study of cytomegalovirus exposure and HLA in healthy donors. Study findings and constraints: Of the V segments, some could not be distinguished, including TRBV6-2 and TRBV6-3, and were excluded. A missense DCLRE1C variant was associated with V- and J-gene trimming of TCR beta chains in a later analysis, and an independent cohort replicated the association. Presence/absence analyses took donor sequencing depth as roughly uniform.

This clone has just a few counts. Its specificity is unknown. The PCR made use of 60 Vbeta and 13 Jbeta primers. The data were produced by immunoSEQ multiplex PCR, yet TCRdb's version contains in-frame clones alone and is incomplete. The table records about 110,000 clones, 65% to 80% of them present only once. The ends were cut back, 6 bases at V and 10 bases at J, with 13 bases in the middle. This CDR3 spans 12 amino acids. Germline-derived CDR1 and CDR2 are MNHEY and SVGAGI. The sequenced sample was PBMCs. The source of this sequence is a male donor in good health and CMV-seronegative. V gene TRBV6-5 combines with J gene TRBJ2-1; weak D call: TRBD2 (6 bases). The CDR3 sequence: CASSPGRGEQFF. The CDR3 DNA reads TGTGCCAGCAGCCCCGGGCGGGGCGAGCAGTTCTTC.